Listed below are T cell receptor beta chains from one sample, sequenced in a study of blood T cell repertoires in COVID-19. TCRdb's copy holds only in-frame clones and misses some; the assay was immunoSEQ multiplex PCR. The data hold about 230,000 clones, with around nine tenths observed a single time. Sequenced: PBMCs or T cells enriched from blood (not recorded which). The receptors stem from a young man who had recovered from COVID-19. The CDR3 runs from the conserved cysteine through the conserved F or W. The order of the fields is clone size, J gene, D gene, V gene, CDR3 DNA, CDR3 protein. The D gene is left open where the match is weak. Size values are once, few and many counts, or a class for expanded clones, and some rows have none.

>NA|TRBJ2-7|TRBD2|TRBV3-1/TRBV3-2
TGTGCCAGCAGCCAATCCGCTAGCGGGAGGGGCTACGAGCAGTACTTC
CASSQSASGRGYEQYF
>NA|TRBJ1-5|NA|TRBV7-2
TGTGCCAGCAGCTTGACAGGAAATAGCAATCAGCCCCAGCATTTT
CASSLTGNSNQPQHF
>NA|TRBJ2-2|NA|TRBV6-6
TGTGCCAGCAGTTACCAAGGGGACACCGGGGAGCTGTTTTTT
CASSYQGDTGELFF
>NA|TRBJ1-1|NA|TRBV5-5
TGTGCCAGCAGGGTCGCCGGCAGAGACATTGAAGCTTTCTTT
CASRVAGRDIEAFF
>NA|TRBJ2-1|NA|TRBV6-5
TGTGCCAGCAGTTACCGCGGACTCCACTCCTACAATGAGCAGTTCTTC
CASSYRGLHSYNEQFF
>NA|TRBJ1-2|NA|TRBV5-6
TGTGCCAGCACCCTCACCGCGGGGCTCTATGGCTACACCTTC
CASTLTAGLYGYTF
>NA|TRBJ1-1|TRBD1|TRBV6-5
TGTGCCAGCAGGGAGACAGGGTTGGTGAACACTGAAGCTTTCTTT
CASRETGLVNTEAFF
>NA|TRBJ2-7|NA|TRBV6-1
TGTGCCAGCAGTGAACGTGCAGATCCTGGCGAGCAGTACTTC
CASSERADPGEQYF
>NA|TRBJ2-6|NA|TRBV3-1/TRBV3-2
TGTGCCAGCAGCGAAAGAACAGGGCATGGGGCCAACGTCCTGACTTTC
CASSERTGHGANVLTF
>few|TRBJ1-1|NA|TRBV5-4
TGTGCCAGCAGCTTGGCCTCTATCGAGGTAACTGAAGCTTTCTTT
CASSLASIEVTEAFF
>NA|TRBJ2-5|NA|TRBV6-2/TRBV6-3
TGTGCCAGCAGTTACTTGTCAGGGCCGGGGACCCAGTACTTC
CASSYLSGPGTQYF
>NA|TRBJ2-7|TRBD2|TRBV28
TGTGCCAGCAGTTCCCGTACTATACTAGCGGCCGAGCAGTACTTC
CASSSRTILAAEQYF
>NA|TRBJ1-5|NA|TRBV18
TGTGCCAGCTCACCTCAGGGCCAGCCCCAGCATTTT
CASSPQGQPQHF
>NA|TRBJ1-3|TRBD1|TRBV9
TGTGCCAGCAGCGCATCAGGGGGTATAGGAAACACCATATATTTT
CASSASGGIGNTIYF
>NA|TRBJ2-3|NA|TRBV9
TGTGCCAGCAGCGTAGTAACGGGAGATTTAGATACGCAGTATTTT
CASSVVTGDLDTQYF
>NA|TRBJ2-7|NA|TRBV6-5
TGTGCCAGCAGCTACACCGGGACACTATCCTACGAGCAGTACTTC
CASSYTGTLSYEQYF
>NA|TRBJ2-4|TRBD2|TRBV5-6
TGTGCCAGCCGACGAACCCCGGGGGGGTACATTCAGTACTTC
CASRRTPGGYIQYF
>NA|TRBJ2-1|NA|TRBV19
TGTGCCAGTAGTATGTTGTCCTCGCGAGGGCCCGGGCAGTTCTTC
CASSMLSSRGPGQFF
>NA|TRBJ1-1|TRBD1|TRBV19
TGTGCCAGTAGACTCAGGGGGCTCGGCACTGAAGCTTTCTTT
CASRLRGLGTEAFF
>NA|TRBJ2-7|NA|TRBV9
TGTGCCAGCAGCGCCCTGAGCCTAGCGATTCCCTACGAGCAGTACTTC
CASSALSLAIPYEQYF
>few|TRBJ2-7|NA|TRBV6-1
TGTGCCAGCAGTGAACACAGCTACGAGCAGTACTTC
CASSEHSYEQYF
>once|TRBJ2-7|TRBD2|TRBV13
TGTGCCAGCAGCTTCCGTCGCGGGAGCGAGTACGAGCAGTACTTC
CASSFRRGSEYEQYF
>NA|TRBJ2-7|TRBD2|TRBV3-1/TRBV3-2
TGTGCCAGCAGCCCCACTGGGACTAGCGGGAGATACGAGCAGTACTTC
CASSPTGTSGRYEQYF
>NA|TRBJ2-2|TRBD2|TRBV10-3
TGTGCCATCAAAGCGGGAGGCCCCGGGGAGCTGTTTTTT
CAIKAGGPGELFF
>NA|TRBJ1-4|TRBD1|TRBV4-3
TGCGCCAGCAGCCAACACGGGACAGGGCGTGAAAAACTGTTTTTT
CASSQHGTGREKLFF
>many|TRBJ2-7|NA|TRBV6-5
TGTGCCAGTTATCAGTTCCAGAACGAGCAGTACTTC
CASYQFQNEQYF
>NA|TRBJ1-1|TRBD1|TRBV3-1/TRBV3-2
TGTGCCAGCAGCCATTCGACAGGGGGAAACGCTGAAGCTTTCTTT
CASSHSTGGNAEAFF
>NA|TRBJ2-4|NA|TRBV19
TGTGCCAGTAGTATTGATCAGGTTCTAGCCAAAAACATTCAGTACTTC
CASSIDQVLAKNIQYF
>NA|TRBJ1-4|NA|TRBV4-1
TGCGCCAGCAGCCAAGATCAAGGGGTTTCAGGTGAAAAACTGTTTTTT
CASSQDQGVSGEKLFF
>NA|TRBJ1-1|TRBD1|TRBV5-8
TGTGCCAGCAGCTTATGGGACAGGCACACTGAAGCTTTCTTT
CASSLWDRHTEAFF
>NA|TRBJ2-7|NA|TRBV19
TGTGCCAGTAGTGCGGACGGGACCTACGAGCAGTACTTC
CASSADGTYEQYF
>NA|TRBJ2-7|TRBD2|TRBV18
TGTGCCAGCTCACCAGAGCGGGGGTTCTACGAGCAGTACTTC
CASSPERGFYEQYF
>NA|TRBJ1-2|NA|TRBV19
TGTGCCAGTAGTTTCGGACTGACTAACTATGGCTACACCTTC
CASSFGLTNYGYTF
>NA|TRBJ2-7|TRBD2|TRBV28
TGTGCCGCAACTAGCGGGCCCTACGAGCAGTACTTC
CAATSGPYEQYF
>NA|TRBJ1-2|NA|TRBV2
TGTGCCAGCAGTGTTCGTCAGGGGAGCGCCTATGGCTACACCTTC
CASSVRQGSAYGYTF
>NA|TRBJ2-1|NA|TRBV29-1
TGCAGCGTTGGCGGGGAGAACAATGAGCAGTTCTTC
CSVGGENNEQFF
>NA|TRBJ1-1|TRBD1|TRBV7-3
TGTGCCAGCAGCCAGGGGGCGAACACTGAAGCTTTCTTT
CASSQGANTEAFF
>NA|TRBJ2-7|TRBD2|TRBV27
TGTGCCAGCAGTCAGGTTGGTTTGGCGGGGGGAACCTACGAGCAGTACTTC
CASSQVGLAGGTYEQYF
>NA|TRBJ2-1|NA|TRBV19
TGTGCCAGTAGAGCTCACCATGAGCAGTTCTTC
CASRAHHEQFF
>NA|TRBJ1-1|NA|TRBV19
TGTGCCGTTCAGGGTTACACTGAAGCTTTCTTT
CAVQGYTEAFF
>NA|TRBJ1-2|NA|TRBV19
TGTGCCAGTAGTATCGTCGGCAGCCGGAGCCTGTATGGCTACACCTTC
CASSIVGSRSLYGYTF
>once|TRBJ2-7|TRBD2|TRBV7-9
TGTGCCAGCAGCCCCGGGACTAGAGCCGAGCAGTACTTC
CASSPGTRAEQYF